The 16 T cell receptor beta chains below were found in one sample sequenced in a study of control samples from healthy donors and cancer patients. Clones were read by immunoSEQ multiplex PCR, and TCRdb kept only the in-frame ones, dropping some. This table has roughly 100,000 clones, about 83% appearing once. The material sequenced was blood. The receptors originated from a woman in her forties or fifties in good health.

This clone turned up a few times. The rearrangement links TRBV5-8 to TRBJ1-1, with 10 nucleotides matching TRBD1. The CDR3 has 14 amino acids. Germline values: CDR1 SGHTS, CDR2 YDEGEE. Losses at the gene ends were 7 bases for V and 8 bases for J; bases not matched to a gene: 11. The CDR3 is CASLRGRDRGEAFF. The CDR3 coding sequence is TGTGCCAGCTTGCGCGGCAGGGACAGGGGAGAAGCTTTCTTT.

J is TRBJ2-3 and V is TRBV18; D is ambiguous. CDR1 and CDR2 (germline): KGHSH, LQKENI. CDR3 length: 14 amino acids. Trimming left V 1 base short and J 6 bases short, with 11 bases between. The DNA for the CDR3 is TGTGCCAGCTCACCACGAACCTACTCGGATACGCAGTATTTT. Translating gives CASSPRTYSDTQYF.

The chain uses TRBV5-5 and TRBJ1-2; TRBD1 agrees at 7 bases. Germline CDR1 is SGHKS and CDR2 is YYEKEE (reference sequence). V lost 6 bases to trimming and J lost 8 bases; unmatched junction nucleotides: 10. This CDR3 is 13 amino acids long. DNA of the CDR3: TGTGCCAGCACGATAGACAGGGTTTTAGGCTACACCTTC. Protein: CASTIDRVLGYTF.

The CDR3 coding sequence is TGTGCCATCAGTGATCCGGGCAGGGCGAATGAAAAACTGTTTTTT. Residues: CAISDPGRANEKLFF. The chain combines TRBV10-3 with TRBJ1-4, with TRBD1 as a possible D gene (5 bases). Trimming stripped 3 bases from V and 5 bases from J, with 13 bases between. Germline lookup yields CDR1 ENHRY and CDR2 SYGVKD. This CDR3 spans 15 amino acids.

This clone has more than one count but fewer than ten. In DNA form, the CDR3 reads TGTGCCAGCAGTCTATTAGGACTTTCCGGGGGCACAGATACGCAGTATTTT. Its translation: CASSLLGLSGGTDTQYF. The rearrangement links TRBV27 to TRBJ2-3, with D possibly TRBD2 on 5 matching bases. The CDR3 loop spans 17 amino acids. Germline V CDR1 and CDR2: MNHEY, SMNVEV (reference sequence). V gave up 5 bases and J gave up 1 base, with 19 bases separating them.

This chain uses TRBV1 with TRBJ1-4; the D call TRBD1 from the table was never checked on the DNA. TRBV1 has pseudogene status. The CDR3 runs to 20 residues. The CDR3 DNA reads TGCACCAGCAGGCGAGACCGGGACAGTTCTTACTCCCCAACTAATGAAAAACTGTTTTTT. Its protein product is CTSRRDRDSSYSPTNEKLFF.

The chain links TRBV5-1 to TRBJ1-6; the D gene is possibly TRBD1 (6 bases). From germline, CDR1 is SGHRS and CDR2 YFSETQ. V lost 4 bases and J 3 bases, leaving 11 bases between the germline ends. The CDR3 totals 15 residues. The CDR3 reads CASSEGQIYNSPLHF. The CDR3 DNA reads as TGCGCCAGCAGCGAAGGACAGATCTATAATTCACCCCTCCACTTT.

The table lists this clone with a count of one. The V gene is TRBV19, the J gene TRBJ1-1; D is unclear. There are 11 residues in the CDR3. V dropped 5 bases and J dropped 14 bases, with 15 bases sitting between them. Per the germline V gene, CDR1 is LNHDA and CDR2 is SQIVND (reference sequence). The CDR3 spells CASSFDLQPFF. In DNA, the CDR3 is TGTGCCAGTAGTTTCGATTTGCAGCCCTTCTTT.

Details on this clone: Other DNA sequences in the sample encode the same CDR3. The gene calls are TRBV19 and TRBJ1-1; TRBD1 matches 7 bases. There are 12 residues in the CDR3. CDR1 is LNHDA and CDR2 is SQIVND in the germline V gene (reference sequence). Trimming cost V 4 bases and J 4 bases; bases outside gene matches: 0. The CDR3 reads CASSNRGTEAFF. In DNA form, the CDR3 reads TGTGCCAGTAGTAACAGGGGCACTGAAGCTTTCTTT.

This clone has just a few counts. The J gene is TRBJ2-7, the V gene TRBV6-1, with D unclear. CDR3 size: 14 residues. The germline V gene has CDR1 MNHNS and CDR2 SASEGT. V dropped 2 bases and J dropped 0 bases, with 8 bases sitting between them. In nucleotides, the CDR3 is TGTGCCAGCAGTGAACACCAAAGCTCCTACGAGCAGTACTTC. Translating it yields CASSEHQSSYEQYF.

The chain couples TRBV28 to TRBJ2-1; 8 bases are shared with TRBD2. The germline gives CDR1 MDHEN, CDR2 SYDVKM. The J segment lost 4 bases and the V segment lost 6 bases, leaving 8 bases of the junction unmatched. The CDR3 sequence is 15 residues long. CDR3 loop: CASSEREFPYNEQFF. As DNA, the CDR3 is TGTGCCAGCAGCGAGCGGGAGTTCCCATACAATGAGCAGTTCTTC.

The chain recombines TRBV7-2 with TRBJ2-3; 7 positions agree with TRBD1. Germline values: CDR1 SGHTA, CDR2 FQGNSA. Trimming at V came to 1 base and at J to 4 bases, leaving 2 bases not matched to a gene. The CDR3 loop spans 14 amino acids. The CDR3 DNA is TGTGCCAGCAGCTTAGGACAGGGTCCAGATACGCAGTATTTT. It yields the protein CASSLGQGPDTQYF. The variable domain in full, with the rest retrieved from reference TRBV7-2 and TRBJ2-3, is GAGVSQSPSNKVTEKGKDVELRCDPISGHTALYWYRQSLGQGLEFLIYFQGNSAPDKSGLPSDRFSAERTGGSVSTLTIQRTQQEDSAVYLCASSLGQGPDTQYFGPGTRLTVL.

The chain joins TRBV28 to TRBJ2-5, with a weak D call TRBD2 (5 bases). The V gene lost 3 bases and the J gene lost 5 bases, with 10 bases spanning the gap. Germline V gives CDR1 MDHEN, CDR2 SYDVKM. The CDR3 has 13 amino acids. CDR3 region: CASSLGAIETQYF. As DNA, the CDR3 is TGTGCCAGCAGTTTGGGAGCTATTGAGACCCAGTACTTC.

The chain couples TRBV4-2 to TRBJ1-2, with 8 nucleotides matching TRBD1. Germline loops: CDR1 LGHNA, CDR2 YNFKEQ. The CDR3 consists of 14 residues. J gave up 7 bases and V 3 bases, and 7 bases lay outside the gene matches. CDR3 in amino acids: CASSQFRGRGGYTF. In DNA form, the CDR3 reads TGTGCCAGCAGCCAGTTCAGGGGGCGGGGTGGCTACACCTTC.

This clone came up once. The chain joins TRBV19 to TRBJ1-5; maybe TRBD1 (5 bases). CDR1 and CDR2 from the germline V gene are LNHDA and SQIVND (reference sequence). The CDR3 has 14 residues. Trimming pared 6 bases from V and 4 bases from J, leaving 13 bases between. CDR3 in amino acids: CASSDRAGNQPQHF. The CDR3 DNA follows: TGTGCCAGTAGCGACCGGGCAGGGAATCAGCCCCAGCATTTT.

This clone is a singleton in its sample. The chain links TRBV10-2 to TRBJ1-6; D possibly corresponds to TRBD1 (5 bases). Germline assignment: CDR1 WSHSY and CDR2 SAAADI. This CDR3 contains 18 residues. V lost 6 bases to trimming and J lost 0 bases, with 18 bases between them. The CDR3 reads CASSPTGLSSSYNSPLHF. DNA of the CDR3: TGCGCCAGCAGCCCTACGGGACTCTCGAGCTCCTATAATTCACCCCTCCACTTT.